The clone carrying this T cell receptor (beta chain) was counted a few times. What it binds is not known. This entry comes from a study of T cell repertoires in cytomegalovirus infection. Study details: Selected CMV epitopes included recently identified HLA-C-restricted ones as well as well-studied HLA-B-restricted ones. Public TCR beta signatures provided an indication of both CMV infection and a matching HLA type.

Germline V gene data show CDR1 as SGHTS and CDR2 as YDEGEE. The V end lost 2 bases, the J end lost 4 bases, and 12 bases lay between the germline ends. The CDR3 is 14 residues long. One entry per CDR3 protein results from TCRdb running MiXCR on the reads. The sample yields 380,000 or so distinct CDR3 sequences, about 34% seen once. Study-wide results and limits: Carriers of CMV and the relevant HLA type were discriminated by public TCR beta frequency. HLA-C-restricted CMV-specific TCR beta clonotypes were dominant in the ex vivo response.

The TCR sequence derives from a human donor in good health (CMV status not recorded). Some clones in this sample may be carry-over from other donors' samples. Sample: cultured PBMCs, taken from culture after CMV antigen stimulation. The genes are TRBV5-8 and TRBJ2-5; D possibly corresponds to TRBD1 (5 bases). The CDR3 bases are TGTGCCAGCAGCTTACAAGGGGTTCCAGAGACCCAGTACTTC. Residues: CASSLQGVPETQYF.